Listed below are T cell receptor beta chains from one sample, sequenced in a study of cytomegalovirus exposure and HLA in healthy donors. Here immunoSEQ multiplex PCR was the method, and the copy in TCRdb shows in-frame clones only, minus some. The sample has some 140,000 clones; 60% to 85% are singletons. Sequenced material: PBMCs. The receptors were gathered from a man aged 25-45 years in good health and CMV-seronegative. Both conserved end residues are part of each CDR3. A D gene is named only where the DNA matches it firmly. Clone size is not always given. Where it is, it says once, few, many or a class for expanded clones.

TGTGCCAGCAGCCAAGGGACAGTGACTACGTATGGCTACACCTTC,CASSQGTVTTYGYTF,-,TRBJ1-2,TRBV14,-
TGTGCCAGCAATCCAGGGATCTACGAGCAGTACTTC,CASNPGIYEQYF,-,TRBJ2-7,TRBV2,-
TGTGCCAGCAGTGACGAGGACAGGGTGGGGGGTCAGCCCCAGCATTTT,CASSDEDRVGGQPQHF,TRBD1,TRBJ1-5,TRBV28,-
TGTGCCAGTAGTAGCACTATAGCGGGAGTCCTTTACAATGAGCAGTTCTTC,CASSSTIAGVLYNEQFF,TRBD2,TRBJ2-1,TRBV19,few
TGTGCCAGCAGTGCTGCTGACGGGAGTGAAAAACTGTTTTTT,CASSAADGSEKLFF,-,TRBJ1-4,TRBV2,-
TGTGCCTGGAGTAGAGGGGGCGATACTGAAGCTTTCTTT,CAWSRGGDTEAFF,TRBD1,TRBJ1-1,TRBV30,few
TGTGCCAGTAGTATATTTAGCGGGAGCTCCTACGAGCAGTACTTC,CASSIFSGSSYEQYF,TRBD2,TRBJ2-7,TRBV19,once
TGTGCCAGCTGCTCGGGACAGGGGGATGGCTACACCTTC,CASCSGQGDGYTF,TRBD1,TRBJ1-2,TRBV28,-
TGTGCCAGCAGTGAGCCTAGCGGGGGATACAATGAGCAGTTCTTC,CASSEPSGGYNEQFF,TRBD2,TRBJ2-1,TRBV2,-
TGTGCCAGCTCACCTATCGACAGGGCTTCCGGGGAGCTGTTTTTT,CASSPIDRASGELFF,TRBD1,TRBJ2-2,TRBV18,-
TGTGCCAGCAGTTTAGGTGAGACTCTGGGCTACAATGAGCAGTTCTTC,CASSLGETLGYNEQFF,-,TRBJ2-1,TRBV27,-
TGTGCCAGCAGCTTACTAGCGGTAAGCACAGATACGCAGTATTTT,CASSLLAVSTDTQYF,TRBD2,TRBJ2-3,TRBV6-1,-
TGTGCCAGCAGTACCCTGGCGGGAGGGCCGAACGGGGAGCTGTTTTTT,CASSTLAGGPNGELFF,TRBD2,TRBJ2-2,TRBV27,-
TGTGCCAGCAGAAGAATAGCGACTGAGCAGTTCTTC,CASRRIATEQFF,-,TRBJ2-1,TRBV27,-
TGTGCCAGCAGTTTCGGCGGCCAGGGGCTTGGCTACACCTTC,CASSFGGQGLGYTF,-,TRBJ1-2,TRBV28,-
TGTGCCAGCAGGGACACCGAAGCTAACTATGGCTACACCTTC,CASRDTEANYGYTF,-,TRBJ1-2,TRBV6-5,-
TGTGCCAGTAGTATCGGCAGGGCAGCTGAAAAACTGTTTTTT,CASSIGRAAEKLFF,-,TRBJ1-4,TRBV19,many
TGTGCCAGCAGCCCCTCTTGGGGGGTTAGGGCAGATACGCAGTATTTT,CASSPSWGVRADTQYF,-,TRBJ2-3,TRBV7-2,-
TGTGCCAGCAGTTCCAGGACAGGCTTATACGAGCAGTACTTC,CASSSRTGLYEQYF,TRBD1,TRBJ2-7,TRBV28,few
TGTGCCAGCTCACGACAGGACGGGGAGACCCAGTACTTC,CASSRQDGETQYF,-,TRBJ2-5,TRBV18,-
TGTGCCAGCAGCTTGCGGACAGGGGGTGGTTTTCAGCCCCAGCATTTT,CASSLRTGGGFQPQHF,TRBD1,TRBJ1-5,TRBV5-6,-
TGTGCCAGCAGTCCTCGGGTAACCGCAGGGGCGAACACCGGGGAGCTGTTTTTT,CASSPRVTAGANTGELFF,-,TRBJ2-2,TRBV25-1,-
TGTGCCAGCAGCCGCCAGACAGCCCAGAACACCGGGGAGCTGTTTTTT,CASSRQTAQNTGELFF,-,TRBJ2-2,TRBV11-2,-
TGTGCCAGCAGGGCGGGACAGGGGTTCTACGAGCAGTACTTC,CASRAGQGFYEQYF,TRBD1,TRBJ2-7,TRBV5-6,-
TGTGCCAGCAGGGGACTAGCGGCAGATACGCAGTATTTT,CASRGLAADTQYF,TRBD2,TRBJ2-3,TRBV7-2,-
TGTGCCAGCTCACCTCAGGGAACTATGAACACTGAAGCTTTCTTT,CASSPQGTMNTEAFF,-,TRBJ1-1,TRBV18,once
TGTGCCAGCAGCTTATCTGCGGGAGATTCAGATACGCAGTATTTT,CASSLSAGDSDTQYF,TRBD2,TRBJ2-3,TRBV13,-
TGTGCCAGTAGTGCCCCAGGCCGCCTATGGGGCTACACCTTC,CASSAPGRLWGYTF,-,TRBJ1-2,TRBV19,-
TGTGCCAGCAGCTTGGGACAGGGGGCACTTCGCGAGCAGTTCTTC,CASSLGQGALREQFF,TRBD1,TRBJ2-1,TRBV5-4,-
TGCGCCAGCAGCTTGGCGGGGGGGACAGATACGCAGTATTTT,CASSLAGGTDTQYF,TRBD2,TRBJ2-3,TRBV5-1,once
TGCGCCAGCAGCCAAGCGGCAGGGCATTCGAACACCGGGGAGCTGTTTTTT,CASSQAAGHSNTGELFF,-,TRBJ2-2,TRBV4-3,-
TGTGCCAGCAGTGAAGAGGGCAGGACAAGCTCTGGCTACACCTTC,CASSEEGRTSSGYTF,-,TRBJ1-2,TRBV2,-
TGTGCCAGCTCACAAGGACAGGGGAGCGAGCAGTACTTC,CASSQGQGSEQYF,TRBD1,TRBJ2-7,TRBV18,-
TGTGCCAGCACACCCCGGGGGGGCACAGATACGCAGTATTTT,CASTPRGGTDTQYF,TRBD2,TRBJ2-3,TRBV9,-
TGTGCCAGCAGCGGGACAAGCGGGGGTGAAAAACTGTTTTTT,CASSGTSGGEKLFF,-,TRBJ1-4,TRBV6-1,-
TGTGCCAGCAGCTTAGGCGGGAGTTTTTCGCTGGATACGCAGTATTTT,CASSLGGSFSLDTQYF,TRBD2,TRBJ2-3,TRBV7-9,-
TGTGCCAGCAGCCAAATTAGCGGGGGGGCAGGTGAGACCCAGTACTTC,CASSQISGGAGETQYF,TRBD2,TRBJ2-5,TRBV7-2,-
TGTGCCAGCAGGCGAGACGGAGTCTATGGCTACACCTTC,CASRRDGVYGYTF,-,TRBJ1-2,TRBV6-1,-
TGCAGCGTTCAAGCGTACAATGAGCAGTTCTTC,CSVQAYNEQFF,-,TRBJ2-1,TRBV29-1,-
TGCGCCAGCAGCTTCATGACTAGCGGGGACACAGATACGCAGTATTTT,CASSFMTSGDTDTQYF,TRBD2,TRBJ2-3,TRBV5-1,-
TGCGCCAGCAGCCAAATACCGGGACAGGGGTTCAACGAGCAGTACTTC,CASSQIPGQGFNEQYF,TRBD1,TRBJ2-7,TRBV4-1,once
TGTGCCAGCAGCCTGATGACAGGCCCCTACGAGCAGTACTTC,CASSLMTGPYEQYF,-,TRBJ2-7,TRBV5-4,-
TGTGCCAGCAAACTATTACCGGGACAAACTAATCAGCCCCAGCATTTT,CASKLLPGQTNQPQHF,-,TRBJ1-5,TRBV2,-
TGTGCCTGGAGTCTCGCGGGGGCGCTTAGTGGCTATGGCTACACCTTC,CAWSLAGALSGYGYTF,-,TRBJ1-2,TRBV30,-